A single sample gave rise to the 30 T cell receptor beta chains below, sequenced in a study of cytomegalovirus exposure and HLA in healthy donors. PCR used 60 Vbeta primers and 13 Jbeta primers. Produced via immunoSEQ multiplex PCR; TCRdb's table is partial and in-frame only. The sample holds around 200,000 clones, roughly four fifths seen once. The sequenced sample was PBMCs. The receptors derive from a woman aged 25 to 39 in good health and CMV-seropositive.

The rearrangement uses TRBV9 and TRBJ1-1, with D perhaps matching TRBD1 (5 bases). V was shortened by 4 bases and J by 0 bases, with 10 bases between the two germline ends. CDR1 and CDR2 (germline): SGDLS, YYNGEE. This CDR3 comprises 14 residues. CDR3 amino acids: CASSPQGLNTEAFF. CDR3 bases: TGTGCCAGCAGCCCTCAGGGTCTGAACACTGAAGCTTTCTTT.

This clone has more than one count but fewer than ten. The chain uses TRBV5-4 and TRBJ1-2; no clear D gene. Germline V CDR1 and CDR2: SGHNT, YYREEE (reference sequence). Trimming took 4 bases from V and 0 from J, leaving 13 bases between them. The CDR3 totals 15 residues. The DNA of the CDR3 is TGTGCCAGCAGCGTTCGACTGCAAACTAACTATGGCTACACCTTC. This gives the protein CASSVRLQTNYGYTF.

This chain connects TRBV15 to TRBJ2-7; possibly TRBD2 for D (5 bases). This CDR3 has 13 amino acids. From germline, CDR1 is LNHNV and CDR2 YYDKDF (reference sequence). V was trimmed by 1 base and J by 6 bases, leaving 10 bases between them. The CDR3 sequence is CATSRGGSVEQYF. As DNA, the CDR3 is TGTGCCACCAGCAGAGGTGGTAGCGTCGAGCAGTACTTC.

The V gene is TRBV5-1, the J gene TRBJ2-1; D possibly corresponds to TRBD2 (6 bases). The CDR3 sequence is 15 residues long. In germline, CDR1 is SGHRS, CDR2 YFSETQ. V lost 2 bases to trimming and J lost 6 bases, with 15 bases between them. Here the CDR3 DNA reads TGCGCCAGCAGCTTTCGTCGGGGGATGAGCAATGAGCAGTTCTTC. Translating it yields CASSFRRGMSNEQFF.

This clone has just one count. The chain links TRBV9 to TRBJ2-3, with D perhaps TRBD2 (6 bases). V was shortened by 0 bases and J by 8 bases, with 16 bases between the two germline ends. In germline, CDR1 is SGDLS, CDR2 YYNGEE. CDR3 length: 15 amino acids. CDR3 DNA: TGTGCCAGCAGCGTAGATCTTAGCGGCGTACCTACGCAGTATTTT. Residues: CASSVDLSGVPTQYF.

The chain is built from TRBV7-2 and TRBJ2-7; D gene ambiguous. Germline values: CDR1 SGHTA, CDR2 FQGNSA. The V end lost 3 bases, the J end lost 2 bases, and 8 bases lay between the germline ends. The length of the CDR3 is 13 residues. The CDR3 DNA is TGTGCCAGCAGCTTTGGCTCCACCTACGAGCAGTACTTC. Translating gives CASSFGSTYEQYF.

This chain connects TRBV11-2 to TRBJ1-2; D remains ambiguous. Trimming left V 1 base short and J 8 bases short, with 11 bases between. Germline loops: CDR1 SGHAT, CDR2 FQNNGV. CDR3 length equals 13 residues. For the CDR3, the DNA is TGTGCCAGCAGCTTAGGGCTTTATGGCGGCTACACCTTC. Its protein product is CASSLGLYGGYTF.

The gene calls are TRBV5-1 and TRBJ1-1; 8 bases fit TRBD1. With 2 bases clipped from V and 0 bases from J, the junction kept 6 bases outside the gene matches. The CDR3 is 16 residues long. Germline V gene sequence: CDR1 SGHRS, CDR2 YFSETQ. CDR3 amino acids: CASSFRQGLMNTEAFF. The DNA of the CDR3 is TGCGCCAGCAGCTTTCGACAGGGGCTAATGAACACTGAAGCTTTCTTT.

V is TRBV7-2 and J is TRBJ2-7, with 11 bases that match TRBD2. The CDR3 length is 14 residues. The V gene's germline CDR1 is SGHTA and CDR2 FQGNSA. V shed 3 bases, J shed 2 bases, and the junction held 0 bases outside the gene matches. The CDR3 is CASSLGLAAYEQYF. DNA for the CDR3: TGTGCCAGCAGCTTGGGACTAGCGGCCTACGAGCAGTACTTC.

The gene calls are TRBV4-3 and TRBJ2-4, with 15 positions matching TRBD2. This CDR3 comprises 18 residues. The junction had 8 bases not matched to a gene; V was cut back by 0 bases and J by 8 bases. Germline CDR1 is LGHNA and CDR2 is YSLEER. The CDR3 sequence: CASSQESRTSGRVDIQYF. CDR3 coding DNA: TGCGCCAGCAGCCAAGAATCTCGGACTAGCGGGAGGGTAGACATTCAGTACTTC.

The V and J genes are TRBV9 and TRBJ1-1; D remains ambiguous. Germline loops: CDR1 SGDLS, CDR2 YYNGEE. The V and J ends lost 4 bases and 5 bases respectively, with 12 bases between them. The CDR3 contains 13 residues. This CDR3 is CASSTKEDTEAFF. CDR3 DNA: TGTGCCAGCAGCACAAAGGAGGATACTGAAGCTTTCTTT.

The chain is built from TRBV28 and TRBJ2-5; D might be TRBD1 (6 bases). TRBJ2-7 explains the end of the DNA better; the J call may be wrong. CDR3 length: 15 residues. The germline gives CDR1 MDHEN, CDR2 SYDVKM. The CDR3 bases are TGTGCCAGCAGTTTAACGCAGGGGATTAGCTACGAGCAGTACTTC. This sequence encodes CASSLTQGISYEQYF.

V is TRBV28 and J is TRBJ1-2, with D tentatively TRBD1 (6 bases). The V end lost 5 bases, the J end lost 2 bases, and 9 bases lay between the germline ends. CDR3 length: 13 amino acids. Germline CDR1 and CDR2: MDHEN and SYDVKM. Here the CDR3 DNA reads TGTGCCAGCAGTATTGACAGGAACTATGGCTACACCTTC. It is translated as CASSIDRNYGYTF.

This chain links TRBV7-2 with TRBJ1-3; 9 bases are a match to TRBD1. With 3 bases clipped from V and 4 bases from J, the junction kept 4 bases outside the gene matches. CDR1 and CDR2 from the germline V gene are SGHTA and FQGNSA. The length of the CDR3 is 15 residues. In DNA form, the CDR3 reads TGTGCCAGCAGCTTTACAGGGGGCCAGGGAAACACCATATATTTT. Its protein is CASSFTGGQGNTIYF. Supplemented by reference TRBV7-2 and TRBJ1-3, the full variable domain reads GAGVSQSPSNKVTEKGKDVELRCDPISGHTALYWYRQSLGQGLEFLIYFQGNSAPDKSGLPSDRFSAERTGGSVSTLTIQRTQQEDSAVYLCASSFTGGQGNTIYFGEGSWLTVV.

The V and J genes are TRBV5-1 and TRBJ2-7, with 7 bases matching TRBD1. With 0 bases clipped from V and 5 bases from J, the junction kept 11 bases outside the gene matches. The CDR3 has 16 residues. CDR1 is SGHRS, CDR2 YFSETQ, per germline. The CDR3 DNA follows: TGCGCCAGCAGCTTGGGCCCGGGACAGTTCACCCACGAGCAGTACTTC. This encodes CASSLGPGQFTHEQYF.

This clone appeared a few times. The chain recombines TRBV6-6 with TRBJ1-2; D call uncertain. The V and J ends lost 2 bases and 8 bases respectively, with 18 bases between them. The CDR3 is 15 residues long. Germline V CDR1 and CDR2: MNHNY, SVGAGI (reference sequence). The CDR3 here is CASSYGPSKDGGYTF. DNA of the CDR3: TGTGCCAGCAGTTACGGCCCGTCGAAAGATGGCGGCTACACCTTC.

This chain links TRBV5-1 with TRBJ1-6, with D tentatively TRBD1 (5 bases). The germline V gene has CDR1 SGHRS and CDR2 YFSETQ. CDR3 size: 18 residues. Trimming removed 4 bases from V and 0 bases from J, with 17 bases in between. The CDR3 nucleotides are TGCGCCAGCAGCGAGGAACAGGTCTCAAGCTCCTATAATTCACCCCTCCACTTT. Protein sequence: CASSEEQVSSSYNSPLHF. Full variable domain (remainder filled in from reference TRBV5-1 and TRBJ1-6): KAGVTQTPRYLIKTRGQQVTLSCSPISGHRSVSWYQQTPGQGLQFLFEYFSETQRNKGNFPGRFSGRQFSNSRSEMNVSTLELGDSALYLCASSEEQVSSSYNSPLHFGNGTRLTVT.

The CDR3 protein is CASSYAMSGPQHF. Here the CDR3 DNA reads TGTGCCAGCAGTTACGCTATGAGTGGGCCCCAGCATTTT. The genes are TRBV6-5 and TRBJ1-5, with no clear D. Germline assignment: CDR1 MNHEY and CDR2 SVGAGI. V lost 2 bases and J lost 9, with 11 bases in between. This CDR3 is built from 13 residues.

This clone has just a few counts. This sample also contains other DNA sequences that code for the same CDR3. The CDR3 spells CASSLGGRGHQPQHF. The CDR3 DNA sequence: TGTGCCAGCAGCTTGGGGGGCAGGGGGCATCAGCCCCAGCATTTT. The J gene is TRBJ1-5, the V gene TRBV5-6, with 8 bases aligning to TRBD1. This CDR3 has 15 residues. The trim removed 0 bases at V and 5 bases at J, leaving 4 bases unmatched. CDR1 is SGHDT, CDR2 YYEEEE, per germline.

The chain uses TRBV5-1 and TRBJ2-1; 12 nucleotides align to TRBD2. The V segment lost 2 bases and the J segment 0 bases; nucleotides outside the gene matches: 3. The CDR3 runs 17 residues. Germline V gene sequence: CDR1 SGHRS, CDR2 YFSETQ. The CDR3 reads CASSFGLAGSSYNEQFF. In DNA, the CDR3 is TGCGCCAGCAGCTTCGGACTAGCGGGGAGCTCCTACAATGAGCAGTTCTTC.

This chain uses TRBV9 with TRBJ2-5, with D hard to call. CDR1 is SGDLS, CDR2 YYNGEE, per germline. With 0 bases removed from V and 1 base from J, the gap between germline ends came to 4 bases. The CDR3 extends over 13 amino acids. The CDR3 region has the DNA TGTGCCAGCAGCGTAGCTCCCCAAGAGACCCAGTACTTC. Protein: CASSVAPQETQYF.

J is TRBJ1-3 and V is TRBV7-2; D not certain. Germline V CDR1 and CDR2: SGHTA, FQGNSA. The CDR3 covers 14 residues. V lost 5 bases and J lost 5, with 13 bases in between. This CDR3 is CASSAGNSRNTIYF. In DNA, the CDR3 is TGTGCCAGCAGCGCAGGAAATAGTCGAAACACCATATATTTT.

The chain uses TRBV19 and TRBJ2-5; TRBD1 might be the D (6 bases). V was cut by 3 bases and J by 5 bases, with 16 bases left in between. Germline CDR1 and CDR2: LNHDA and SQIVND (reference sequence). This CDR3 region has 15 residues. The chain's CDR3 is CASSIWAGQGETQYF. The CDR3 DNA reads as TGTGCCAGTAGTATTTGGGCGGGCCAGGGGGAGACCCAGTACTTC.

The chain links TRBV2 to TRBJ2-7; 8 nucleotides match TRBD1. The CDR3 has 13 residues. Germline loops: CDR1 SNHLY, CDR2 FYNNEI. Losses at the gene ends were 5 bases for V and 6 bases for J; bases not matched to a gene: 6. Here the CDR3 reads CASSIGQGLEQYF. CDR3 DNA sequence: TGTGCCAGCAGTATAGGACAGGGTCTCGAGCAGTACTTC.

The chain carries TRBV10-3 and TRBJ2-7, with 9 bases that match TRBD2. The germline V gene encodes CDR1 ENHRY and CDR2 SYGVKD. The CDR3 has 15 residues. V lost 2 bases, J lost 0 bases, and 2 bases stayed unmatched. This CDR3 reads CAISEIAGASYEQYF. In DNA, the CDR3 is TGTGCCATCAGTGAGATAGCGGGGGCCTCCTACGAGCAGTACTTC.

The chain employs TRBV25-1 and TRBJ1-2; TRBD1 aligns across 7 bases. Losses at the gene ends were 5 bases for V and 7 bases for J; bases not matched to a gene: 4. The CDR3 sequence is 12 residues long. CDR1 and CDR2 from the germline V gene are MGHDK and SYGVNS. The CDR3 loop reads CASSRQGGGYTF. DNA for the CDR3: TGTGCCAGCAGTCGGCAGGGGGGTGGCTACACCTTC.

V usage is TRBV6-6 and J usage is TRBJ2-3; D is perhaps TRBD2 (7 bases). The CDR3 has 12 residues. Germline assignment: CDR1 MNHNY and CDR2 SVGAGI (reference sequence). Trimming cost V 6 bases and J 8 bases, with 12 bases left between them. The DNA for the CDR3 is TGTGCCAGCAGCCCAGGGGAGGGTACGCAGTATTTT. Encoded protein: CASSPGEGTQYF.

There are a few counts of this clone. The chain uses TRBV28 and TRBJ1-1; D gene unclear. Germline lookup yields CDR1 MDHEN and CDR2 SYDVKM. The CDR3 runs 14 residues. V was pared by 11 bases and J by 1 base, with 17 bases between. The CDR3 here is CAGGPRKWNTEAFF. The CDR3 coding sequence is TGTGCCGGCGGCCCTCGGAAATGGAACACTGAAGCTTTCTTT.

This chain connects TRBV7-2 to TRBJ2-7, with TRBD1 matching 7 bases. The germline CDR1 and CDR2 sequences are SGHTA and FQGNSA. Trimming cost V 4 bases and J 2 bases; bases outside gene matches: 8. This CDR3 has 15 residues. The CDR3 spells CASSYTGTAPYEQYF. CDR3 bases: TGTGCCAGCAGCTACACCGGGACAGCACCCTACGAGCAGTACTTC.

V usage is TRBV5-1 and J usage is TRBJ1-2; a possible D gene is TRBD1 (5 bases). Per the germline V gene, CDR1 is SGHRS and CDR2 is YFSETQ. Trimming took 3 bases from V and 2 from J, leaving 11 bases between them. The CDR3 length is 14 residues. The CDR3 loop reads CASSSAGGNYGYTF. The CDR3 bases are TGCGCCAGCAGCTCCGCCGGGGGAAACTATGGCTACACCTTC.